This T cell receptor beta chain was retrieved from a study of blood T cell repertoires in COVID-19. Study context: T cells, B-cell-depleted T cells, or PBMCs provided the cDNA or gDNA that served as material.

CDR3 length: 12 amino acids. Germline CDR1 SGHDT, CDR2 YYEEEE. Trimming shortened V by 5 bases and J by 0 bases, and 5 bases separated the two germline ends. With regard to this clone: A read error likely explains this, since a far larger clone differs by one base.

The method was immunoSEQ multiplex PCR; TCRdb's version includes in-frame clones alone and lacks a portion of them. The table has about 220,000 clones, approximately 84% seen once. The chain is built from TRBV5-6 and TRBJ2-5; D ambiguous. The sample was peripheral blood. This TCR derives from a woman aged 55-69 years with acute or convalescent COVID-19. The chain's CDR3 is CASSSYQETQYF. Written as DNA, the CDR3 is TGTGCCAGCAGTTCGTACCAAGAGACCCAGTACTTC.